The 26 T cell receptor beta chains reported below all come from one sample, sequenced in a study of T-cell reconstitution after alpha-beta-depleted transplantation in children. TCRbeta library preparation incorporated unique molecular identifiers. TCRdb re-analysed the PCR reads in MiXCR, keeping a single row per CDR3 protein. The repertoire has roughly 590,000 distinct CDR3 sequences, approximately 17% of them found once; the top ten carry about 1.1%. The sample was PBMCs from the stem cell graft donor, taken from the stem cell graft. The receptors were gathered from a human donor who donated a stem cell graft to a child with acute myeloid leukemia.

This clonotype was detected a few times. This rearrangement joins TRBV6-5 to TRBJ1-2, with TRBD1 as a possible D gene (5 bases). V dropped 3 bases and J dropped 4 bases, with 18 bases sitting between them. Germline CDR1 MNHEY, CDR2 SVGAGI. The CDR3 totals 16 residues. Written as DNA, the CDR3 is TGTGCCAGCAGTTATCATCGGGCCGGGACCCCCTATGGCTACACCTTC. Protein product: CASSYHRAGTPYGYTF.

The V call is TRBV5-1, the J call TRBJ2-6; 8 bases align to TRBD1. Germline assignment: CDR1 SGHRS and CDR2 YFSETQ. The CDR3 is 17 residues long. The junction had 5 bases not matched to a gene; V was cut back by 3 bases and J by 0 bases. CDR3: CASSWTGLSSGANVLTF. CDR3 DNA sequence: TGCGCCAGCAGCTGGACAGGGCTGAGCTCTGGGGCCAACGTCCTGACTTTC.

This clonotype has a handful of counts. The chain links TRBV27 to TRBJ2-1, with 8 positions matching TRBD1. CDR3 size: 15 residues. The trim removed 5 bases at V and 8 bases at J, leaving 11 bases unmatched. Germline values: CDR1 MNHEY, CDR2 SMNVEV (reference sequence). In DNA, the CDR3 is TGTGCCAGCAGTGGAGAGGGACAGGATCTCGATGAGCAGTTCTTC. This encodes CASSGEGQDLDEQFF.

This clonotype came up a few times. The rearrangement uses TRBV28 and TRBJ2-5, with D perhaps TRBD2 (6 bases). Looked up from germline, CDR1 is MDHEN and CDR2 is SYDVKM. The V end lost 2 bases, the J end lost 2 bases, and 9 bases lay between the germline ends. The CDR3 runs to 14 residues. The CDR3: CASSLSSGQETQYF. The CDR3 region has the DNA TGTGCCAGCAGTTTAAGTAGCGGACAAGAGACCCAGTACTTC.

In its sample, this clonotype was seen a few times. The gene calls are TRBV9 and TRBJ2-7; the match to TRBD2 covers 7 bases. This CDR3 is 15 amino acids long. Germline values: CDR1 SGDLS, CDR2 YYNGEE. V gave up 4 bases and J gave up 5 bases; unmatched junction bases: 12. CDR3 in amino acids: CASSPGRGAGDEQYF. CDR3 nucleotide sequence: TGTGCCAGCAGCCCAGGGAGGGGAGCAGGTGACGAGCAGTACTTC.

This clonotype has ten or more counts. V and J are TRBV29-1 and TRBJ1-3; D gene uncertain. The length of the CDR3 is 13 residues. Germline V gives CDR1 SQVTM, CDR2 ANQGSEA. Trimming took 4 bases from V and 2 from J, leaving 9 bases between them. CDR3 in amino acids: CSVALETGNTIYF. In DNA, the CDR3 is TGCAGCGTTGCTTTAGAGACTGGAAACACCATATATTTT.

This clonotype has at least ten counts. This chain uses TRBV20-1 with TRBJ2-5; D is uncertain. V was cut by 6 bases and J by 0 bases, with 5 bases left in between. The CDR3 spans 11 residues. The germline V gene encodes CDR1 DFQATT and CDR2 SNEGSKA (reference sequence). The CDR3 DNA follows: TGCAGTGCACTGTACCAAGAGACCCAGTACTTC. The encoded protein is CSALYQETQYF.

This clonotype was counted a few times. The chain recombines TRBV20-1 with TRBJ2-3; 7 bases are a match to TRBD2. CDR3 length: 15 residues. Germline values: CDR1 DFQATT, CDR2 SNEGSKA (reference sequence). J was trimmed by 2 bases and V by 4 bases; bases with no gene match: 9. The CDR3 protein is CSATLRAGSTDTQYF. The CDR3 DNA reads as TGCAGTGCTACTCTTCGAGCGGGGTCCACAGATACGCAGTATTTT.

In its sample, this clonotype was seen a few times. DNA of the CDR3: TGCAGTGTTAGTACGCGGGGGAGCTCCTATAATTCACCCCTCCACTTT. Translating gives CSVSTRGSSYNSPLHF. This chain links TRBV20-1 with TRBJ1-6; D may be TRBD1 (5 bases). Germline assignment: CDR1 DFQATT and CDR2 SNEGSKA (reference sequence). The CDR3 extends over 16 amino acids. Trimming took off 7 bases at V and 0 bases at J, with 16 bases between the two ends.

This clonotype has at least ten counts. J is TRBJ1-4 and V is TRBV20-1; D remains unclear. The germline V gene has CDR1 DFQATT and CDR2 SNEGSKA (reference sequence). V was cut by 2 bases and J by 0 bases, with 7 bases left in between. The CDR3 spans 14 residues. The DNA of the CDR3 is TGCAGTGCTAGATTCCTGGCAACTAATGAAAAACTGTTTTTT. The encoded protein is CSARFLATNEKLFF.

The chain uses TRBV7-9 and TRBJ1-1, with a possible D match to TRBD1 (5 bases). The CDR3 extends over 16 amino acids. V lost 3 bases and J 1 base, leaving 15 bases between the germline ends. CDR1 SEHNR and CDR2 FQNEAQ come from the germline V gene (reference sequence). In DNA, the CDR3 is TGTGCCAGCAGCTTGGTTAAAGACAGACCGAACACTGAAGCTTTCTTT. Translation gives CASSLVKDRPNTEAFF.

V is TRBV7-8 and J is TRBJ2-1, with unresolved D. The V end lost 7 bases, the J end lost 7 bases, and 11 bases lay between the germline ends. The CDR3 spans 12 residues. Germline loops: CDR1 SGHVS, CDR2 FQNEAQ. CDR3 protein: CASTERLNEQFF. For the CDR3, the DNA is TGTGCCAGCACAGAGAGGTTAAATGAGCAGTTCTTC.

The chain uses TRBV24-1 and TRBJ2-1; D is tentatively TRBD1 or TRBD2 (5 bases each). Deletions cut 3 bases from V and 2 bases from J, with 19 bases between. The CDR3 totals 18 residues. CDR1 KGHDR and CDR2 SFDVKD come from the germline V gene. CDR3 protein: CATSDPGVQGRTYNEQFF. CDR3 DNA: TGTGCCACCAGTGATCCTGGTGTTCAGGGACGCACCTACAATGAGCAGTTCTTC.

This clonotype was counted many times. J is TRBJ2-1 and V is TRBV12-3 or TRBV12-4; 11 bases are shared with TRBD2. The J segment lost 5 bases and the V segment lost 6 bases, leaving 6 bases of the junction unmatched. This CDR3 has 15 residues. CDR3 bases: TGTGCCAGCAGGACCGGGACTAGCGGTCACAATGAGCAGTTCTTC. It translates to CASRTGTSGHNEQFF.

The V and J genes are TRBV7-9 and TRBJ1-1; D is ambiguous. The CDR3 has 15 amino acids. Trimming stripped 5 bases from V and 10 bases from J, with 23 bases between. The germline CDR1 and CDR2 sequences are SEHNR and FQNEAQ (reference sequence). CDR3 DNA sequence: TGTGCCAGCAGCCCCACATGGGATCCGGTCCCGACAGCTTTCTTT. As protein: CASSPTWDPVPTAFF.

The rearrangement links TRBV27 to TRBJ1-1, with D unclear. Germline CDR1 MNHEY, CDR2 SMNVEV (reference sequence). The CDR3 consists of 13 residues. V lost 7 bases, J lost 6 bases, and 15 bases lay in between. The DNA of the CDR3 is TGTGCCAGCACCCCGAGGGCGGGCGCTGAAGCTTTCTTT. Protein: CASTPRAGAEAFF.

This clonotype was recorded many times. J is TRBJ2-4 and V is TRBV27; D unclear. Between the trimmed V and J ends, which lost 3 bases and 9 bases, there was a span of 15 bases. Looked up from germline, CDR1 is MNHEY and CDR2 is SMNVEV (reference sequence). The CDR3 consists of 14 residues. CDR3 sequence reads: CASSFLARDSIQYF. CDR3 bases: TGTGCCAGCAGTTTCCTGGCTAGAGATAGCATTCAGTACTTC.

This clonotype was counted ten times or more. The CDR3 loop is CASSSRGLGNSPLHF. The CDR3 DNA is TGTGCCAGCAGCTCCAGGGGGCTGGGGAATTCACCCCTCCACTTT. V is TRBV7-3 and J is TRBJ1-6, with TRBD1 matching 8 bases. Germline V gene lookup returns CDR1 SGHTA and CDR2 FQGTGA. This CDR3 has 15 residues. V was clipped by 4 bases and J by 7 bases; unmatched bases: 6.

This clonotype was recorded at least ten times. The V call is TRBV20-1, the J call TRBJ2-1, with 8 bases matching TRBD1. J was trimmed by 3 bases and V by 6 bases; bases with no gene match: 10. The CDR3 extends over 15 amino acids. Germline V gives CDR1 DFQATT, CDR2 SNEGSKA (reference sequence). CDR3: CSATKGDRFYNEQFF. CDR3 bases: TGCAGTGCAACGAAAGGGGACAGGTTCTACAATGAGCAGTTCTTC.

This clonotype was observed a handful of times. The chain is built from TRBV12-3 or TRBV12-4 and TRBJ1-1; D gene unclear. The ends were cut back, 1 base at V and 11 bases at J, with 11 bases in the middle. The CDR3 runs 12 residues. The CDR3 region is CASSLGGDTAFF. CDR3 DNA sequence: TGTGCCAGCAGTTTAGGTGGGGATACGGCTTTCTTT.

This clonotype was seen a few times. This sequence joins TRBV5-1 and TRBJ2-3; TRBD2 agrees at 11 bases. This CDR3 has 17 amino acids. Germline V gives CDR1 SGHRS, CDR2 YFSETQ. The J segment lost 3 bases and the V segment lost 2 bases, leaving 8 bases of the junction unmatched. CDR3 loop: CASSLIAGGPRTDTQYF. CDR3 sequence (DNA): TGCGCCAGCAGCTTAATAGCGGGGGGGCCAAGGACAGATACGCAGTATTTT.

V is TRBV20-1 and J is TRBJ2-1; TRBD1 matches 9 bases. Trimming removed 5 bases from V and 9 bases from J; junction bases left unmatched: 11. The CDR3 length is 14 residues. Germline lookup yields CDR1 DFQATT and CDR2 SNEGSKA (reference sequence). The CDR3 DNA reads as TGCAGTGCTCCTGGGACAGGGAGTTTTAGTGAGCAGTTCTTC. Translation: CSAPGTGSFSEQFF.

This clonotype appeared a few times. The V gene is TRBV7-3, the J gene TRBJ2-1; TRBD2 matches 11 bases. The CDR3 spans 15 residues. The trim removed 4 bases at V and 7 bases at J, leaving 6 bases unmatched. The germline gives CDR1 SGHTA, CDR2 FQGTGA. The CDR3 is CASSSLAGGVNEQFF. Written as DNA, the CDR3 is TGTGCCAGCAGCTCTCTAGCGGGGGGCGTGAATGAGCAGTTCTTC. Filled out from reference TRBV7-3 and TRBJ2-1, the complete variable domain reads GAGVSQTPSNKVTEKGKYVELRCDPISGHTALYWYRQSLGQGPEFLIYFQGTGAADDSGLPNDRFFAVRPEGSVSTLKIQRTERGDSAVYLCASSSLAGGVNEQFFGPGTRLTVL.

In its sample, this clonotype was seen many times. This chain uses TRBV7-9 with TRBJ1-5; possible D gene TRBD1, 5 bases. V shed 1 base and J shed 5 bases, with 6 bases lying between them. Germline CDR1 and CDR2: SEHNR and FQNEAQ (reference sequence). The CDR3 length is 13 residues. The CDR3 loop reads CASSLEQDQPQHF. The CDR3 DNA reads TGTGCCAGCAGCTTAGAACAGGATCAGCCCCAGCATTTT.

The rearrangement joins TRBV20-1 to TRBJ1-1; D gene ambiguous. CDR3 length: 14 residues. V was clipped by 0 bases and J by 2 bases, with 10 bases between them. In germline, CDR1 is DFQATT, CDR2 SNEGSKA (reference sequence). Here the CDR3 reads CSARDVTANTEAFF. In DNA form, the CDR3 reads TGCAGTGCTAGAGATGTAACAGCCAACACTGAAGCTTTCTTT.

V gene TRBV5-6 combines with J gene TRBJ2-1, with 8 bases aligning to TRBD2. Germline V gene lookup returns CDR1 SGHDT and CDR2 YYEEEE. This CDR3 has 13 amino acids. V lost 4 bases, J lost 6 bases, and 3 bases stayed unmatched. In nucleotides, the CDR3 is TGTGCCAGCAGCACCGGGGGGGCCAATGAGCAGTTCTTC. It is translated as CASSTGGANEQFF.